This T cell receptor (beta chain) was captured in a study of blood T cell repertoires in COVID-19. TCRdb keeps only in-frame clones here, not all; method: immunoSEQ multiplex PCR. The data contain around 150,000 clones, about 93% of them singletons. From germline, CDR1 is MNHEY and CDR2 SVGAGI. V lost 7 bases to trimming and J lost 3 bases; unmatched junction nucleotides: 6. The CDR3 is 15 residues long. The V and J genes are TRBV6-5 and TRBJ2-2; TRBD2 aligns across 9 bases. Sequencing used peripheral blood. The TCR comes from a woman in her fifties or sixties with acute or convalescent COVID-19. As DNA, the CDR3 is TGTGCCAGCATGAGGCTAGCGGGGTACACCGGGGAGCTGTTTTTT. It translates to CASMRLAGYTGELFF.